The 9 T cell receptor beta chains listed next were all sequenced from one sample in a study of cytomegalovirus exposure and HLA in healthy donors (dated by TCRdb to about 2017). The library relied on the immunoSEQ multiplex PCR assay. For the multiplex PCR, a mixture combining 60 forward primers for TCR Vbeta segments and 13 reverse primers for TCR Jbeta segments was used. The source is immuneACCESS, and TCRdb retained only in-frame sequences with V and J called. Part of the clones is not carried over; for the studies checked, unresolved V genes explain less than half of this, and the remainder is unexplained. The sample has roughly 92,000 clones on record, about 8% of them singletons. The biggest ten clones account for roughly 2% of the sample. Sequencing input: PBMCs. These receptors originate from a man aged 50 to 60 in good health and CMV-seronegative.

The sample holds a few counts of this clone. The chain carries TRBV15 and TRBJ2-1; D is ambiguous. Germline lookup yields CDR1 LNHNV and CDR2 YYDKDF (reference sequence). The V end was cut by 5 bases, the J end by 6 bases, with 17 bases between. The CDR3 runs to 15 residues. CDR3 DNA sequence: TGTGCCACCAGCCAACCTGGTGGTGAGGTCAATGAGCAGTTCTTC. Translating it yields CATSQPGGEVNEQFF.

The genes are TRBV7-9 and TRBJ1-2; a possible D gene is TRBD1 (6 bases). The CDR3 runs 13 residues. The germline V gene encodes CDR1 SEHNR and CDR2 FQNEAQ (reference sequence). The V and J ends lost 3 bases and 6 bases respectively, with 11 bases between them. The CDR3 DNA follows: TGTGCCAGCAGCTTCCGGGGGGCGAATGGCTACACCTTC. This sequence encodes CASSFRGANGYTF.

V is TRBV27 and J is TRBJ1-1; 7 bases align to TRBD1. V trimming: 8 bases; J trimming: 0 bases; junction bases outside the gene matches: 9. This CDR3 has 15 residues. Germline CDR1 MNHEY, CDR2 SMNVEV (reference sequence). The CDR3 loop reads CASQRDSLMNTEAFF. As DNA, the CDR3 is TGTGCCAGCCAACGGGACAGCCTAATGAACACTGAAGCTTTCTTT.

This clone was seen a few times. The chain couples TRBV2 to TRBJ2-1; TRBD2 aligns across 11 bases. The CDR3 totals 15 residues. V gave up 4 bases and J gave up 5 bases; unmatched junction bases: 4. The germline CDR1 and CDR2 sequences are SNHLY and FYNNEI. CDR3 bases: TGTGCCAGCAGTGGACTAGCGGGGATTCACAATGAGCAGTTCTTC. This translates into CASSGLAGIHNEQFF.

The table lists this clone with a few counts. V usage is TRBV6-1 and J usage is TRBJ2-7, with TRBD1 matching over 7 bases. The CDR3 runs 13 residues. CDR1 is MNHNS, CDR2 SASEGT, per germline. V lost 6 bases, J lost 4 bases, and 6 bases stayed unmatched. CDR3: CASSRQGQYEQYF. The CDR3 DNA follows: TGTGCCAGCAGCCGACAGGGTCAATACGAGCAGTACTTC.

This clone has a handful of counts. The J gene is TRBJ2-3, the V gene TRBV5-6; D unresolved. Trimming removed 0 bases from V and 10 bases from J, with 12 bases in between. The CDR3 is made up of 13 amino acids. Germline V gene data show CDR1 as SGHDT and CDR2 as YYEEEE. This CDR3 is CASSLEPAPSQYF. For the CDR3, the DNA is TGTGCCAGCAGCTTGGAGCCCGCTCCATCGCAGTATTTT.

Only a few counts were recorded for this clone. The CDR3 DNA reads as TGTGCCAGCACCCTTAATGCGGGGGGGAATGAGCAGTTCTTC. It specifies CASTLNAGGNEQFF. The V and J genes are TRBV11-2 and TRBJ2-1, with TRBD2 identical over 9 bases. Trimming at V came to 7 bases and at J to 7 bases, leaving 8 bases not matched to a gene. The CDR3 has 14 residues. The germline V gene has CDR1 SGHAT and CDR2 FQNNGV.

This clone came up a few times. The chain recombines TRBV7-9 with TRBJ1-3; D possibly corresponds to TRBD1 (5 bases). The CDR3 extends over 15 amino acids. Trimming took 5 bases from V and 0 from J, leaving 11 bases between them. CDR1 SEHNR and CDR2 FQNEAQ come from the germline V gene (reference sequence). CDR3 sequence reads: CASSVGAFSGNTIYF. CDR3 bases: TGTGCCAGCAGCGTAGGGGCTTTCTCTGGAAACACCATATATTTT.

The sample holds a few counts of this clone. V and J are TRBV5-1 and TRBJ2-2, with D uncertain. Germline lookup yields CDR1 SGHRS and CDR2 YFSETQ. V lost 0 bases, J lost 1 base, and 7 bases lay in between. This CDR3 comprises 15 residues. This chain's CDR3 is CASSLGARNTGELFF. CDR3 DNA sequence: TGCGCCAGCAGCTTGGGAGCGAGGAACACCGGGGAGCTGTTTTTT.